These T cell receptor beta chains were read from a single sample in a study of CD8+CD57+ T cells in acquired aplastic anemia. TCRdb re-called the reads with MiXCR, one entry per CDR3 protein. This sample has 400,000 to 600,000 distinct CDR3 sequences; around 32% occur once, and the top ten carry under 0.95%. Sequencing was done on a sample of sorted CD4+, CD8+, or CD8+CD57+ T cells (not recorded which) from PBMCs. The receptor source for this set is a human donor with aplastic anemia. CDR3s leave out the opening cysteine and the closing phenylalanine or tryptophan. Fields, in order: J gene, V gene, CDR3 protein.

>TRBJ1-2|TRBV5-1
ASSLSRDADCGYT
>TRBJ2-1|TRBV9
ASSEQGTSYNEQF
>TRBJ2-3|TRBV11-2
ASSPQRGYSTDTQY
>TRBJ2-7|TRBV7-9
ASSSGLHSSYEQY
>TRBJ1-2|TRBV10-3
AISATGDGYT
>TRBJ1-1|TRBV9
ASRRVGEAF
>TRBJ2-3|TRBV10-1
ASSESPGQGGTQY
>TRBJ2-7|TRBV19
ASSPLAGLSLEQY
>TRBJ1-2|TRBV15
ATSSGRSNYGYT
>TRBJ1-2|TRBV10-3
AIALGDYGYT
>TRBJ2-7|TRBV29-1
SARDDSVQY
>TRBJ2-2|TRBV29-1
STAVGGGTGELF
>TRBJ2-7|TRBV5-8
ASSLVRSGALEQY
>TRBJ2-7|TRBV2
ASSEIRGTGSREQY
>TRBJ1-2|TRBV6-5
ASSYRPGYGYT
>TRBJ1-5|TRBV15
ATSRQGSQPQH
>TRBJ1-2|TRBV14
ASSRRANYGYT
>TRBJ1-6|TRBV13
ASSLRDRNRYNSPLH
>TRBJ2-3|TRBV2
ASSLQGPADTQY
>TRBJ2-7|TRBV10-3
ATTAPLAYEQY
>TRBJ1-5|TRBV7-9
ASSPDGSNQPQH
>TRBJ1-1|TRBV20-1
SARDYMNTEAF
>TRBJ1-2|TRBV11-2
ASSIQSTGTNYGYT
>TRBJ2-7|TRBV4-2
ASSSGAPPNYEQY
>TRBJ1-2|TRBV6-1
ASSPLPDSAA
>TRBJ2-7|TRBV10-3
ASSYRASYEQY
>TRBJ1-2|TRBV2
ASRVFDGYT
>TRBJ2-1|TRBV7-2
ASSPYNSYNEQF
>TRBJ2-7|TRBV10-3
AIRGQGEQY